This TCR beta chain comes out of a study of cytomegalovirus exposure and HLA in healthy donors. Germline values: CDR1 SGDLS, CDR2 YYNGEE. The V gene lost 4 bases and the J gene lost 5 bases, with 16 bases spanning the gap. The CDR3 is made up of 14 amino acids. In the case of this clone: Its target is not known.

PCR was performed using 60 Vbeta and 13 Jbeta primers. Authors' data handling: There were about 80 million unique TCR beta chains by a later count, and approximately 12 million of them were shared. The assay was immunoSEQ multiplex PCR, and TCRdb's table has in-frame clones only and misses some. For V, J and clone size, that table is used; D and trimming come from the DNA. The sample lists approximately 160,000 clones, 65% to 80% seen once, with under 2% in the top ten. Whole-study findings and limits: Certain indistinguishable V segments, among them TRBV6-2 and TRBV6-3, were excluded.

This receptor was identified in a woman in her 30s in good health and CMV-seronegative. The sequenced sample consisted of PBMCs. The V and J genes are TRBV9 and TRBJ2-7; tentative D call: TRBD2 (7 bases). This CDR3 is CASSPTGGVDEQYF. The CDR3 DNA reads TGTGCCAGCAGCCCCACGGGGGGCGTCGACGAGCAGTACTTC.